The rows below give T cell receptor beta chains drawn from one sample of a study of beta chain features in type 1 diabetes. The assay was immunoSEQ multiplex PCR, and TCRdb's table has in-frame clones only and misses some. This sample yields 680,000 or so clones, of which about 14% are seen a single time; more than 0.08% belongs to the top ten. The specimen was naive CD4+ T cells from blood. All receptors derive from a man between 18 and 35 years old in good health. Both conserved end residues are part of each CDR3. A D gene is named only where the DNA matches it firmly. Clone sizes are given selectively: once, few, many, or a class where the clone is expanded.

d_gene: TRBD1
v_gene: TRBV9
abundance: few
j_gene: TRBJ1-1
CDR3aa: CASSFRQGATEAFF
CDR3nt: TGTGCCAGCAGCTTCCGACAGGGGGCAACTGAAGCTTTCTTT

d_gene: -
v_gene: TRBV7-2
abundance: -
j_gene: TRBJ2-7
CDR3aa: CASSLAGAGVLTYEQYF
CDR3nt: TGTGCCAGCAGCTTAGCGGGGGCGGGAGTCCTCACCTACGAGCAGTACTTC

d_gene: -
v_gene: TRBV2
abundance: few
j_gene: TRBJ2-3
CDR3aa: CASSIYQEDTQYF
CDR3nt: TGTGCCAGCAGTATTTATCAGGAAGATACGCAGTATTTT

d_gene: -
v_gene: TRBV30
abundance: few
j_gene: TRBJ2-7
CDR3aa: CAWSGYPERQYF
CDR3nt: TGTGCCTGGAGTGGATATCCCGAAAGGCAGTACTTC

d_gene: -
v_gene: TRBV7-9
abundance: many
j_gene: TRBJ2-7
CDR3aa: CASSLGLPRQYF
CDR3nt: TGTGCCAGCAGCTTAGGATTACCCCGGCAGTACTTC

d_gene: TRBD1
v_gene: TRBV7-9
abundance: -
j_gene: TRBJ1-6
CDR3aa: CASSPQGAGNSPLHF
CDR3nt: TGTGCCAGCAGCCCACAGGGGGCGGGTAATTCACCCCTCCACTTT

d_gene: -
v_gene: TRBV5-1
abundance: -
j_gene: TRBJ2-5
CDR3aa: CASSLAPGAQETQYF
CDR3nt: TGCGCCAGCAGCTTGGCCCCAGGGGCGCAAGAGACCCAGTACTTC

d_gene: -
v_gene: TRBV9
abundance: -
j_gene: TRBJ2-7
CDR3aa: CASSVASGTYEQYF
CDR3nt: TGTGCCAGCAGCGTAGCCTCGGGAACCTACGAGCAGTACTTC

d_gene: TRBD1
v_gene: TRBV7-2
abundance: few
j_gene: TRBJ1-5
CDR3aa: CASSPGTGYNQPQHF
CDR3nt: TGTGCCAGCAGCCCCGGGACAGGGTATAATCAGCCCCAGCATTTT

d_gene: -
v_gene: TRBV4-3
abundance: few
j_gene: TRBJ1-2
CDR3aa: CASSQEGGGYTF
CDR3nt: TGCGCCAGCAGCCAAGAAGGGGGTGGCTACACCTTC

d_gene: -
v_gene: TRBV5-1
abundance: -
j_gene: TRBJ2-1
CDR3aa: CASSLDGNSYNEQFF
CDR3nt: TGCGCCAGCAGCTTGGACGGGAACTCCTACAATGAGCAGTTCTTC

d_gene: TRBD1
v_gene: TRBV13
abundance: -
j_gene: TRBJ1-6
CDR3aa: CASSTLLPGQEKRRPLHF
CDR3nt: TGTGCCAGCAGCACCCTTCTCCCCGGACAGGAAAAGCGGCGGCCCCTCCACTTT

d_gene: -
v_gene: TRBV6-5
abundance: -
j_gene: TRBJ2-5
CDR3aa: CASSTPRKTQYF
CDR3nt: TGTGCCAGCAGTACCCCCCGGAAGACCCAGTACTTC

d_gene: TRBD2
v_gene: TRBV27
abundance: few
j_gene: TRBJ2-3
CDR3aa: CASSFRLAGGLSTDTQYF
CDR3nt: TGTGCCAGCAGTTTTCGACTAGCGGGGGGGCTTAGCACAGATACGCAGTATTTT

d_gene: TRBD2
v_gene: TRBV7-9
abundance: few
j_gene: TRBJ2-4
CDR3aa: CASSSVFSGGTKNIQYF
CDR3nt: TGTGCCAGCAGCTCGGTCTTTAGCGGGGGGACCAAAAACATTCAGTACTTC

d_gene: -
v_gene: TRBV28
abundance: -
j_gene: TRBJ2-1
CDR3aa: CASSFQGLPSYNEQFF
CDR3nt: TGTGCCAGCAGTTTCCAGGGCCTCCCTTCCTACAATGAGCAGTTCTTC

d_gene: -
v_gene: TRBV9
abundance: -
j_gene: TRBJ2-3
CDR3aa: CASSVAAVSTDTQYF
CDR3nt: TGTGCCAGCAGCGTAGCGGCGGTGAGCACAGATACGCAGTATTTT

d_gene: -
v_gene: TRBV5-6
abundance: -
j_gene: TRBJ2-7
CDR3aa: CASTKIAPYEQYF
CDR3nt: TGTGCCAGCACCAAGATAGCCCCCTACGAGCAGTACTTC

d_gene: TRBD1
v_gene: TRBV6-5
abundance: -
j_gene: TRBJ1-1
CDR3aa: CASSSVTGVAFF
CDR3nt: TGTGCCAGCAGTTCCGTCACAGGGGTAGCTTTCTTT

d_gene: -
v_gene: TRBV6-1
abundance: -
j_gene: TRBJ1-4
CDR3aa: CASSLLGWNEKLFF
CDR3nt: TGTGCCAGCAGTTTGTTAGGGTGGAATGAAAAACTGTTTTTT

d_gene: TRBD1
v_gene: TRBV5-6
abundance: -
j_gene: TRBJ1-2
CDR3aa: CASSLTGEIGYGYTF
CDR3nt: TGTGCCAGCAGCTTGACAGGGGAGATTGGCTATGGCTACACCTTC

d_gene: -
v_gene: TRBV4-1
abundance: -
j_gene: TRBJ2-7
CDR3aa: CASSPLYGSAYEQYF
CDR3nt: TGCGCCAGCAGCCCGCTCTATGGGTCCGCCTACGAGCAGTACTTC

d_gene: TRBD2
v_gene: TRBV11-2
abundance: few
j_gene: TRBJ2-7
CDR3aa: CASSDWTSGTYEQYF
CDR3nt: TGTGCCAGCAGCGATTGGACTAGCGGTACCTACGAGCAGTACTTC

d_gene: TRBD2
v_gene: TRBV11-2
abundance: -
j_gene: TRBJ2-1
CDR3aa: CASRSSGGASYNEQFF
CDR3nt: TGTGCAAGCAGGTCTAGCGGGGGGGCAAGCTACAATGAGCAGTTCTTC

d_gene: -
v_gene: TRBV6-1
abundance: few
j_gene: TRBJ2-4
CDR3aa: CASSFQETAKNIQYF
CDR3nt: TGTGCCAGCAGTTTTCAGGAGACAGCCAAAAACATTCAGTACTTC

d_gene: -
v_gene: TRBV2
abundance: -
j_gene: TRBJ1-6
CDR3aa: CASSVGGGYSPLHF
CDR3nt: TGTGCCAGCAGTGTCGGGGGTGGATATTCACCCCTCCACTTT

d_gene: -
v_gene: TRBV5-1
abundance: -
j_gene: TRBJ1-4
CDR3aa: CASSPWEGPGEKLFF
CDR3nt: TGCGCCAGCAGCCCATGGGAAGGTCCAGGGGAAAAACTGTTTTTT

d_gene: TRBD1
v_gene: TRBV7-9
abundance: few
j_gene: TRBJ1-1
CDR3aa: CASSLQGGTEAFF
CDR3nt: TGTGCCAGCAGCTTGCAGGGGGGGACTGAAGCTTTCTTT

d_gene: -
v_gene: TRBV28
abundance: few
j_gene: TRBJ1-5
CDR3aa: CASSLPRQGRYSNQPQHF
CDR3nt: TGTGCCAGCAGTTTGCCCCGGCAGGGTCGGTATAGCAATCAGCCCCAGCATTTT

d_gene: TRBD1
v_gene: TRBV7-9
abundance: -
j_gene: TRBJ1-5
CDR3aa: CASSSQKTGGENQPQHF
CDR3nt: TGTGCCAGCAGCTCACAAAAGACAGGGGGCGAGAATCAGCCCCAGCATTTT

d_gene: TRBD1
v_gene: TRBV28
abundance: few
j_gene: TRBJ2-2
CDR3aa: CASRGQVNTGELFF
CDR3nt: TGTGCCAGCAGAGGACAGGTGAACACCGGGGAGCTGTTTTTT

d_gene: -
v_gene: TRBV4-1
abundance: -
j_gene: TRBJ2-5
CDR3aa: CASSQMQGYQETQYF
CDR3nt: TGCGCCAGCAGCCAAATGCAGGGGTACCAAGAGACCCAGTACTTC

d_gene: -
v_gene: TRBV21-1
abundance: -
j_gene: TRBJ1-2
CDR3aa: CASRRPRDPRKGYTF
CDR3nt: TGTGCCAGCCGCCGTCCGAGGGACCCACGTAAGGGCTACACCTTC

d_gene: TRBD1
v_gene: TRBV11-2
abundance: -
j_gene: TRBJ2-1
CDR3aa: CASSLRRTGGNEQFF
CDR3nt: TGTGCCAGCAGCTTGAGGCGGACAGGAGGAAATGAGCAGTTCTTC

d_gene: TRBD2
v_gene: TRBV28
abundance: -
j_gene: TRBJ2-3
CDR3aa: CASSFGSGGTDTQYF
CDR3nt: TGTGCCAGCAGTTTCGGTTCGGGAGGGACAGATACGCAGTATTTT

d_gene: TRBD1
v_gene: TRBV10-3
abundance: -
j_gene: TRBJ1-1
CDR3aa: CAIRRQGSSTEAFF
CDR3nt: TGTGCCATCAGGAGACAGGGATCGAGCACTGAAGCTTTCTTT

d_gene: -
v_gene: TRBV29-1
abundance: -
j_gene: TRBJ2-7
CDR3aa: CSVKRGSYEQYF
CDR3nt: TGCAGCGTGAAAAGAGGGTCCTACGAGCAGTACTTC

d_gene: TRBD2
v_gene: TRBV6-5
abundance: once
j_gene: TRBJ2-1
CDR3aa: CATSGGSSYNEQFF
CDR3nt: TGTGCCACTAGCGGAGGGAGCTCCTACAATGAGCAGTTCTTC

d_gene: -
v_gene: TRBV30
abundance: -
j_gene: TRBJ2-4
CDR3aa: CACIPRLAKNIQYF
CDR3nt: TGTGCCTGTATACCCCGTCTAGCCAAAAACATTCAGTACTTC

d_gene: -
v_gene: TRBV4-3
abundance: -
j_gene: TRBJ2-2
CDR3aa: CASSGGTNTGELFF
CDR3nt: TGCGCCAGCAGCGGGGGAACGAACACCGGGGAGCTGTTTTTT

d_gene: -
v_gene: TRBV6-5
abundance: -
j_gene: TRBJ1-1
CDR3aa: CASIPMEGRAFF
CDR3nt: TGTGCCAGCATCCCAATGGAGGGGAGGGCTTTCTTT

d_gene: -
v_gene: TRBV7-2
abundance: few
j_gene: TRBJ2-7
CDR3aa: CASSSDRTYEQYF
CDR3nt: TGTGCCAGCAGCTCCGACCGAACCTACGAGCAGTACTTC

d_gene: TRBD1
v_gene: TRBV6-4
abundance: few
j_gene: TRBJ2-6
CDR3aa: CASSDGTGAGANVLTF
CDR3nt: TGTGCCAGCAGTGACGGTACAGGGGCTGGGGCCAACGTCCTGACTTTC

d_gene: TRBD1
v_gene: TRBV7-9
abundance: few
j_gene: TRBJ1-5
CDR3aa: CASSFGTGLQPQHF
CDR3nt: TGTGCCAGCAGCTTCGGGACAGGGTTGCAGCCCCAGCATTTT

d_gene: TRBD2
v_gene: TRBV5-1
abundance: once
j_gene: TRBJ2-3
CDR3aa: CASSLALAGGTDTQYF
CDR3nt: TGCGCCAGCAGCTTGGCGCTAGCGGGAGGGACAGATACGCAGTATTTT

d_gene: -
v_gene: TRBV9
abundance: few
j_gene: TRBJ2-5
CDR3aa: CASSVVALGQHETQYF
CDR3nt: TGTGCCAGCAGCGTAGTGGCACTCGGCCAGCACGAGACCCAGTACTTC

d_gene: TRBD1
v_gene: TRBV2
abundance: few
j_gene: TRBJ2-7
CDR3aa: CASSVHDRETPYEQYF
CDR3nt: TGTGCCAGCAGTGTTCATGACAGGGAGACCCCCTACGAGCAGTACTTC

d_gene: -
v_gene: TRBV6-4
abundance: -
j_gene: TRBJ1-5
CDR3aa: CASSGNQPQHF
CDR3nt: TGTGCCAGCAGTGGGAATCAGCCCCAGCATTTT

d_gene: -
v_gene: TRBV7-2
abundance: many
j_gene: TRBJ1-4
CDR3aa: CASSLERGEKLFF
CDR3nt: TGTGCCAGCAGCTTAGAGCGAGGTGAAAAACTGTTTTTT

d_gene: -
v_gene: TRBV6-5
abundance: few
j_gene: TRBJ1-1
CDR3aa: CASRQNTEAFF
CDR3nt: TGTGCCAGTCGCCAGAACACTGAAGCTTTCTTT